This T cell receptor (beta chain) emerged from a study of T cells expressing NK-cell markers. The germline V gene has CDR1 ENHRY and CDR2 SYGVKD. This CDR3 comprises 17 residues. A 5'RACE template switching approach incorporating UMIs was used to make TCR beta cDNA. With the 5' RACE reads reprocessed, TCRdb shows one record per CDR3 protein and no DNA. Here the sample table reports 300,000 to 500,000 distinct CDR3 sequences. Material: blood T cells: a sorted CD56 or NKG2C T cell subset, CD4+ or CD8+ T cells, or bulk PBMC T cells (not recorded which). The chain links TRBV10-3 to TRBJ1-6; with no DNA, the TCRdb D assignment of TRBD1 cannot be verified. The origin of this receptor is a woman in her forties or fifties in good health. CDR3 region: CAISDARTGRDNSPLHF.